The 8 T cell receptor beta chains below all came from one sample that was sequenced in a study of T-cell reconstitution after alpha-beta-depleted transplantation in children. Preparation of the TCRbeta library involved a method that used unique molecular identifiers. TCRdb used MiXCR to reprocess the PCR reads, holding one entry per CDR3 protein. The sample has about 540,000 distinct CDR3 sequences; around 16% are singletons. Sequencing used PBMCs from the stem cell graft donor, obtained from the stem cell graft. These receptor sequences come from a human donor who donated a stem cell graft to a child with acute lymphoblastic leukemia.

V usage is TRBV9 and J usage is TRBJ1-5; perhaps TRBD1 as D (5 bases). The V gene lost 0 bases and the J gene lost 0 bases, with 7 bases spanning the gap. Germline V lookup: CDR1 SGDLS, CDR2 YYNGEE. This CDR3 is 15 amino acids long. The CDR3 reads CASSVEGISNQPQHF. The CDR3 DNA sequence: TGTGCCAGCAGCGTAGAGGGGATTAGCAATCAGCCCCAGCATTTT.

This clonotype was counted a few times. V gene TRBV27 combines with J gene TRBJ2-7; 11 bases agree with TRBD2. The V and J ends lost 3 bases and 5 bases, in that order; junction bases with no gene match: 15. This CDR3 is 18 amino acids long. Germline assignment: CDR1 MNHEY and CDR2 SMNVEV (reference sequence). The CDR3 loop is CASSFLGKASGRLNEQYF. As DNA, the CDR3 is TGTGCCAGCAGTTTTCTCGGGAAGGCTAGCGGGAGGCTCAACGAGCAGTACTTC.

In this sample, this clonotype turned up a few times. The V and J genes are TRBV6-5 and TRBJ2-7, with a tentative D call TRBD2 (5 bases). Trimming shortened V by 10 bases and J by 3 bases, and 13 bases separated the two germline ends. CDR3 size: 12 residues. Germline V lookup: CDR1 MNHEY, CDR2 SVGAGI. In DNA form, the CDR3 reads TGTGCCACCCGTCACGGGGACTACGAGCAGTACTTC. This encodes CATRHGDYEQYF.

V usage is TRBV25-1 and J usage is TRBJ1-6; TRBD1 is a possible D gene (5 bases). CDR1 and CDR2 (germline): MGHDK, SYGVNS. V lost 6 bases and J lost 9, with 12 bases in between. The CDR3 loop spans 13 amino acids. In DNA, the CDR3 is TGTGCCAGCAGACAGGACGGATTTTCACCCCTCCACTTT. Its translation: CASRQDGFSPLHF.

This clonotype was observed once. This chain links TRBV5-1 with TRBJ2-7; D is unresolved. This CDR3 is built from 14 residues. Germline CDR1 reads SGHRS; CDR2 reads YFSETQ. V gave up 3 bases and J gave up 3 bases, with 13 bases separating them. CDR3 nucleotides: TGCGCCAGCAGCTCAAGCCCTCAAGGCTACGAGCAGTACTTC. As protein: CASSSSPQGYEQYF.

This clonotype was seen ten or more times. The CDR3 ends on some other residue instead of the conserved phenylalanine or tryptophan, so this is likely a read error. No DNA is shown, since the ends of the CDR3 on it are uncertain; the CDR3 is the one TCRdb lists. The chain has TRBV10-3 and TRBJ2-7; the DNA was not compared with TRBD1, the D call given in the table. Both ends counted, the CDR3 spans 14 residues. Germline CDR1 and CDR2: ENHRY and SYGVKD. CDR3 amino acids: CAISESYGLKGLRA.

J is TRBJ2-5 and V is TRBV25-1; D gene uncertain. Germline V gene data show CDR1 as MGHDK and CDR2 as SYGVNS. The CDR3 spans 15 residues. Trimming shortened V by 1 base and J by 0 bases, and 9 bases separated the two germline ends. The CDR3 region has the DNA TGTGCCAGCAGTGAATTGGGTCAGGACCAAGAGACCCAGTACTTC. The encoded protein is CASSELGQDQETQYF.

This rearrangement joins TRBV19 to TRBJ2-3; D is uncertain. This CDR3 has 15 amino acids. Trimming shortened V by 5 bases and J by 1 base, and 13 bases separated the two germline ends. Germline V gene sequence: CDR1 LNHDA, CDR2 SQIVND (reference sequence). The CDR3 region has the DNA TGTGCCAGTAGTCAGGTCGGTGGAGGCACAGATACGCAGTATTTT. Encoded protein: CASSQVGGGTDTQYF.